A selection of T cell receptor beta chains follows, all from one sample in a study of blood T cell repertoires in COVID-19. TCRdb's table, derived via immunoSEQ multiplex PCR, lists solely in-frame clones and lacks some. Here the sample spans 390,000 or so clones, around 87% being singletons. Source material: peripheral blood. Receptors were obtained from a man aged 18 to 30 with active or convalescent COVID-19. CDR3s include the opening cysteine and the closing phenylalanine or tryptophan. Each record gives: D gene, V gene, J gene, clone size, CDR3 protein, CDR3 DNA. A D gene is named only where the DNA matches it firmly. Part of the rows lack a size; the others show once, few, many or a class for expanded clones.

TRBD1	TRBV11-3	TRBJ1-3	once	CASSNRDSGSGNTIYF	TGTGCCAGCAGCAACCGGGACAGCGGCTCTGGAAACACCATATATTTT
-	TRBV18	TRBJ1-1	-	CASSENGVPAGTEAFF	TGTGCCAGCTCGGAAAATGGGGTGCCGGCGGGCACTGAAGCTTTCTTT
-	TRBV6-5	TRBJ2-1	-	CASSYERPADEQFF	TGTGCCAGCAGTTACGAGCGGCCGGCCGATGAGCAGTTCTTC
-	TRBV11-2	TRBJ1-3	-	CASSSQGSAGNTIYF	TGTGCCAGCAGCTCCCAGGGGTCGGCTGGAAACACCATATATTTT
-	TRBV2	TRBJ1-5	once	CASSGDSVSNQPQHF	TGTGCCAGCAGTGGTGACTCCGTTAGCAATCAGCCCCAGCATTTT
TRBD1	TRBV27	TRBJ1-4	-	CASSSRGQGLEKLFF	TGTGCCAGCAGTTCGAGGGGACAGGGCCTTGAAAAACTGTTTTTT
TRBD1	TRBV27	TRBJ1-6	-	CASSSPLSGGSYNSPLHF	TGTGCCAGCAGTAGCCCCCTGTCAGGGGGCTCCTATAATTCACCCCTCCACTTT
TRBD2	TRBV7-3	TRBJ2-2	-	CASSLESGGITGELFF	TGTGCCAGCAGCTTAGAAAGCGGGGGGATCACCGGGGAGCTGTTTTTT
TRBD2	TRBV9	TRBJ2-7	-	CASSLSGTTYEQYF	TGTGCCAGCAGCCTTAGCGGGACCACCTACGAGCAGTACTTC
TRBD1	TRBV6-5	TRBJ1-2	-	CASSRTGAGYTF	TGTGCCAGCAGCCGAACAGGGGCTGGCTACACCTTC
-	TRBV19	TRBJ2-2	-	CASSIGGVNTGELFF	TGTGCCAGTAGTATAGGGGGCGTGAACACCGGGGAGCTGTTTTTT
-	TRBV11-2	TRBJ2-3	-	CASSIPFRGVADTQYF	TGTGCCAGCAGCATACCTTTCAGGGGAGTGGCAGATACGCAGTATTTT
-	TRBV2	TRBJ1-1	-	CASSHRIMNTEAFF	TGTGCCAGCAGCCACAGAATCATGAACACTGAAGCTTTCTTT
TRBD1	TRBV19	TRBJ2-3	-	CASRRGGQTDTQYF	TGTGCCAGCCGGAGAGGGGGCCAAACAGATACGCAGTATTTT
TRBD2	TRBV9	TRBJ2-7	once	CASSPRRAGDYEQYF	TGTGCCAGCAGCCCCCGCAGGGCGGGGGACTACGAGCAGTACTTC
-	TRBV9	TRBJ2-1	-	CASSVNSGNEQFF	TGTGCCAGCAGCGTAAACAGTGGAAATGAGCAGTTCTTC
-	TRBV18	TRBJ2-2	-	CASSPPETGNTGELFF	TGTGCCAGCTCACCACCGGAGACAGGGAACACCGGGGAGCTGTTTTTT
-	TRBV9	TRBJ1-2	-	CASSARQKANYGYTF	TGTGCCAGCAGCGCCCGACAGAAAGCTAACTATGGCTACACCTTC
-	TRBV19	TRBJ1-6	-	CASSIDWTPSTNSPLHF	TGTGCCAGTAGTATAGACTGGACACCCTCTACCAATTCACCCCTCCACTTT
TRBD2	TRBV28	TRBJ2-1	-	CASSPPLREIDNEQFF	TGTGCCAGCAGCCCTCCTCTGCGGGAGATCGACAATGAGCAGTTCTTC
-	TRBV5-3	TRBJ1-2	-	CARSLQDSYGYTF	TGTGCCAGAAGCTTACAGGATTCCTATGGCTACACCTTC
TRBD1	TRBV7-2	TRBJ1-2	-	CASSLAGQGPGYTF	TGTGCCAGCAGCTTAGCGGGACAGGGGCCGGGCTACACCTTC
-	TRBV5-4	TRBJ1-1	-	CASSLDRVNTEAFF	TGTGCCAGCAGCTTGGATCGGGTGAACACTGAAGCTTTCTTT
-	TRBV18	TRBJ1-3	-	CASSPAPDTIYF	TGTGCCAGCTCCCCCGCCCCGGACACCATATATTTT
-	TRBV28	TRBJ1-4	-	CASSLSPGQPNEKLFF	TGTGCCAGCAGTTTATCACCCGGACAACCGAATGAAAAACTGTTTTTT
-	TRBV24-1	TRBJ2-5	-	CATSDYGGTKETQYF	TGTGCCACCAGTGATTACGGCGGGACCAAAGAGACCCAGTACTTC
TRBD1	TRBV7-9	TRBJ2-1	-	CASSLVRTGSYNEQFF	TGTGCCAGCAGCTTAGTCCGGACAGGATCCTACAATGAGCAGTTCTTC
-	TRBV28	TRBJ2-2	-	CASSRGLATGELFF	TGTGCCAGCAGCCGTGGACTCGCCACCGGGGAGCTGTTTTTT
TRBD1	TRBV4-1	TRBJ2-7	-	CASSLDRGIPYEQYF	TGCGCCAGCAGCCTCGACAGGGGAATCCCCTACGAGCAGTACTTC
TRBD1	TRBV7-2	TRBJ2-1	-	CASSRDRESYNEQFF	TGTGCCAGCAGCAGGGACAGGGAGTCGTACAATGAGCAGTTCTTC
-	TRBV4-1	TRBJ1-6	-	CASSPVGGTDNSPLHF	TGCGCCAGCAGCCCGGTCGGGGGGACTGATAATTCACCCCTCCACTTT
-	TRBV6-5	TRBJ2-1	-	CASSPGDNSYNEQFF	TGTGCCAGCAGTCCCGGGGACAATTCCTACAATGAGCAGTTCTTC
-	TRBV18	TRBJ2-5	-	CASSSREQAQETQYF	TGTGCCAGCTCATCCAGGGAACAGGCCCAAGAGACCCAGTACTTC
TRBD2	TRBV3-1/TRBV3-2	TRBJ2-3	-	CASSYRGSGRGTDTQYF	TGTGCCAGCAGCTACAGGGGTAGCGGGAGGGGAACAGATACGCAGTATTTT
TRBD2	TRBV27	TRBJ2-2	-	CASSLTSGGPPGELFF	TGTGCCAGCAGTTTAACTAGCGGGGGGCCCCCCGGGGAGCTGTTTTTT
-	TRBV6-5	TRBJ2-2	-	CASRLLTGTGELFF	TGTGCCAGCAGATTATTAACAGGAACCGGGGAGCTGTTTTTT
-	TRBV7-9	TRBJ2-3	-	CASRSTSSDTQYF	TGTGCCAGCAGAAGCACTAGCTCAGATACGCAGTATTTT
-	TRBV6-2/TRBV6-3	TRBJ2-2	-	CASSYSSVPLGELFF	TGTGCCAGCAGTTACTCTAGTGTACCCCTCGGGGAGCTGTTTTTT
-	TRBV11-1	TRBJ2-1	-	CASSLVRRHNNEQFF	TGTGCCAGCAGCTTAGTTCGTCGACATAACAATGAGCAGTTCTTC
-	TRBV27	TRBJ1-5	-	CASKTRRGNQPQHF	TGTGCCAGCAAGACTAGACGGGGCAATCAGCCCCAGCATTTT
TRBD2	TRBV4-2	TRBJ2-7	-	CASSQGVAGEGEQYF	TGTGCCAGCAGCCAAGGGGTAGCGGGAGAAGGCGAGCAGTACTTC